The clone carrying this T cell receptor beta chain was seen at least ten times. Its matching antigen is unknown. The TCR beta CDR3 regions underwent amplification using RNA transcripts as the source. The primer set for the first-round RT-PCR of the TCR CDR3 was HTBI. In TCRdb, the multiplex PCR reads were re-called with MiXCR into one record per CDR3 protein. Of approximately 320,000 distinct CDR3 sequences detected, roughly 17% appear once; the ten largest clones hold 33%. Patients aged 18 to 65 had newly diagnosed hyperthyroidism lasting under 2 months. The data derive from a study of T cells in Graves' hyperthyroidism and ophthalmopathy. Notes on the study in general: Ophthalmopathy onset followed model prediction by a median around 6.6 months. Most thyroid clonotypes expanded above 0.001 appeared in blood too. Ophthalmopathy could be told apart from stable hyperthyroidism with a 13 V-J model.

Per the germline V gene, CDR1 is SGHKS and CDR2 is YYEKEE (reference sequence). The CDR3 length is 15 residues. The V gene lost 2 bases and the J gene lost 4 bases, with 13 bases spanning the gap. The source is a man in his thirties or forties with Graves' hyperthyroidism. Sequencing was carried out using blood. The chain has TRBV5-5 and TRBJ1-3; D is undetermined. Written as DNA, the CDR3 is TGTGCCAGCAGCTTCACGTCGGGGAACGGAAACACCATATATTTT. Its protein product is CASSFTSGNGNTIYF.